Listed here are 29 T cell receptor beta chains from one sample, sequenced in a study of CD8 T cells in Susac syndrome. RNA amounts of roughly 0.45 to 1 ug underwent reverse transcription with random hexamers. TCRdb independently ran MiXCR on the immunoSEQ multiplex PCR reads; one entry per CDR3 protein. This sample has under 200,000 distinct CDR3 sequences, with roughly 94% found just once. Material for sequencing was CD8+ T cells from PBMCs. The receptors derive from a human donor with Susac syndrome.

The gene calls are TRBV9 and TRBJ2-7, with 12 bases matching TRBD2. The CDR3 has 16 amino acids. Germline CDR1 and CDR2: SGDLS and YYNGEE. With V trimmed by 2 bases and J by 7 bases, 10 bases remained unmatched. CDR3 residues: CASSVGLAGGPREQYF. The CDR3 DNA reads TGTGCCAGCAGCGTGGGGCTAGCGGGAGGGCCTAGGGAGCAGTACTTC.

The V call is TRBV6-5, the J call TRBJ2-7, with D tentatively TRBD1 (6 bases). This CDR3 has 16 amino acids. Germline CDR1 is MNHEY and CDR2 is SVGAGI. V lost 0 bases, J lost 2 bases, and 14 bases lay in between. CDR3 DNA: TGTGCCAGCAGTTACTCGACAGGCGAATTTCCCTACGAGCAGTACTTC. Translation: CASSYSTGEFPYEQYF.

This chain connects TRBV5-6 to TRBJ2-7; no clear D. V was trimmed by 1 base and J by 2 bases, leaving 4 bases between them. Germline V gene lookup returns CDR1 SGHDT and CDR2 YYEEEE. The CDR3 runs to 12 residues. This CDR3 is CASSLSPYEQYF. The CDR3, as DNA: TGTGCCAGCAGCTTGTCTCCCTACGAGCAGTACTTC.

This clonotype was found once. The V and J genes are TRBV29-1 and TRBJ1-2; D ambiguous. CDR1 and CDR2 (germline): SQVTM, ANQGSEA. The CDR3 contains 13 residues. V lost 5 bases to trimming and J lost 4 bases, with 14 bases between them. CDR3 protein: CSVRARSIYGYTF. The CDR3 bases are TGCAGCGTTCGGGCCAGATCTATCTATGGCTACACCTTC.

In DNA form, the CDR3 reads TGCGCCAGCACCAGGGGGGGGACTGAAGCTTTCTTT. Protein: CASTRGGTEAFF. The genes are TRBV5-1 and TRBJ1-1, with 7 bases that match TRBD1. Trimming removed 6 bases from V and 5 bases from J; junction bases left unmatched: 4. Germline lookup yields CDR1 SGHRS and CDR2 YFSETQ. This CDR3 region has 12 residues.

The rearrangement joins TRBV23-1 to TRBJ1-2, with a weak D call TRBD1 (6 bases). Being an ORF, TRBV23-1 has a function that is uncertain. V lost 2 bases to trimming and J lost 2 bases, with 9 bases between them. This CDR3 contains 14 residues. The CDR3 nucleotides read TGCGCCAGCAGTCAACAAACAGGGAACTATGGCTACACCTTC. This gives the protein CASSQQTGNYGYTF.

This clonotype was found once. V and J are TRBV30 and TRBJ2-2; no reliable D call. Trimming cost V 5 bases and J 0 bases, with 10 bases left between them. The CDR3 has 14 residues. Germline V gene sequence: CDR1 GTSNPN, CDR2 SVGIG (reference sequence). CDR3 nucleotides: TGTGCCTGGCCCTGGACCTCGAACACCGGGGAGCTGTTTTTT. Its protein product is CAWPWTSNTGELFF.

The chain links TRBV28 to TRBJ1-2, with no clear D. Germline lookup yields CDR1 MDHEN and CDR2 SYDVKM. V was shortened by 6 bases and J by 4 bases, with 12 bases between the two germline ends. The CDR3 consists of 13 residues. CDR3: CASRAANLYGYTF. CDR3 in DNA: TGTGCCAGCAGGGCCGCGAACCTCTATGGCTACACCTTC.

The genes are TRBV30 and TRBJ1-1; tentatively, D is TRBD1 (6 bases). Germline V gene sequence: CDR1 GTSNPN, CDR2 SVGIG (reference sequence). The CDR3 covers 13 residues. Trimming shortened V by 0 bases and J by 3 bases, and 8 bases separated the two germline ends. CDR3 in amino acids: CAWSVQGDTEAFF. CDR3 DNA: TGTGCCTGGAGTGTACAGGGTGACACTGAAGCTTTCTTT.

The genes are TRBV3-1 and TRBJ2-5, with a tentative D call TRBD1 (6 bases). Per germline, CDR1 LGHDT and CDR2 YNNKEL (reference sequence). Deletions cut 2 bases from V and 2 bases from J, with 21 bases between. The CDR3 is 18 amino acids. The CDR3 region is CASSQPSRSGEWQETQYF. In DNA form, the CDR3 reads TGTGCCAGCAGCCAACCTTCAAGGTCAGGGGAGTGGCAAGAGACCCAGTACTTC.

This chain uses TRBV11-3 with TRBJ2-5, with unresolved D. Looked up from germline, CDR1 is SGHNT and CDR2 is YENEEA. The CDR3 is 10 residues long. The ends were cut back, 11 bases at V and 5 bases at J, with 9 bases in the middle. CDR3 coding DNA: TGTGCCGCCGACGCCGAGACCCAGTACTTC. Its translation is CAADAETQYF.

The chain combines TRBV20-1 with TRBJ2-1; 9 nucleotides agree with TRBD2. The CDR3 consists of 15 residues. The V and J ends lost 0 bases and 8 bases, in that order; junction bases with no gene match: 8. Germline V gene sequence: CDR1 DFQATT, CDR2 SNEGSKA (reference sequence). In DNA form, the CDR3 reads TGCAGTGCTAGAGATATCACTAGCGGGTCTCATGAGCAGTTCTTC. Translation: CSARDITSGSHEQFF.

The V call is TRBV10-2, the J call TRBJ2-7; no reliable D call. Trimming cost V 3 bases and J 4 bases, with 7 bases left between them. Looked up from germline, CDR1 is WSHSY and CDR2 is SAAADI. The CDR3 is 12 amino acids. CDR3 nucleotides: TGCGCCAGCAGTGAAGGGCGTTACGAGCAGTACTTC. Encoded protein: CASSEGRYEQYF.

The rearrangement uses TRBV12-3 or TRBV12-4 and TRBJ1-3; unclear D gene. Trimming cost V 3 bases and J 2 bases, with 2 bases left between them. The CDR3 totals 12 residues. The CDR3 protein is CASSFPGNTIYF. The CDR3 DNA sequence: TGTGCCAGCAGTTTTCCTGGAAACACCATATATTTT.

V is TRBV10-2 and J is TRBJ2-5; 13 nucleotides align to TRBD2. The V and J ends lost 7 bases and 0 bases, in that order; junction bases with no gene match: 5. Germline V gene data show CDR1 as WSHSY and CDR2 as SAAADI. The CDR3 covers 16 residues. The CDR3: CASTGLAGEHQETQYF. The CDR3, as DNA: TGCGCCAGCACCGGACTAGCGGGGGAACACCAAGAGACCCAGTACTTC.

This rearrangement joins TRBV12-3 or TRBV12-4 to TRBJ2-5; 9 bases map to TRBD2. This CDR3 has 18 residues. V gave up 0 bases and J gave up 2 bases; unmatched junction bases: 10. This CDR3 is CASSLAVRLAGPQETQYF. The CDR3 DNA reads as TGTGCCAGCAGTTTAGCGGTCCGTCTAGCGGGACCACAAGAGACCCAGTACTTC.

V is TRBV5-1 and J is TRBJ2-1, with TRBD1 as a possible D gene (6 bases). This CDR3 contains 16 residues. Deletions cut 1 base from V and 6 bases from J, with 17 bases between. The germline V gene has CDR1 SGHRS and CDR2 YFSETQ. The CDR3 spells CASSLSAGVRGNEQFF. CDR3 DNA: TGCGCCAGCAGCTTGTCAGCAGGGGTAAGGGGCAATGAGCAGTTCTTC.

The rearrangement links TRBV5-6 to TRBJ2-1, with TRBD2 matching 12 bases. The CDR3 runs 14 residues. CDR1 is SGHDT, CDR2 YYEEEE, per germline. The V gene end was trimmed by 5 bases and the J gene end by 8 bases; junction bases not matched to a gene: 5. The CDR3 DNA sequence: TGTGCCAGCAGACTAGCGGGGGGTGGCGATGAGCAGTTCTTC. Translation gives CASRLAGGGDEQFF.

This chain joins TRBV6-5 and TRBJ2-7, with TRBD2 matching over 7 bases. CDR1 is MNHEY, CDR2 SVGAGI, per germline. There are 13 residues in the CDR3. Losses at the gene ends were 5 bases for V and 2 bases for J; bases not matched to a gene: 3. The CDR3 DNA follows: TGTGCCAGCAGTAAACGGGGGGCCTACGAGCAGTACTTC. Translating gives CASSKRGAYEQYF.

In this sample, this clonotype turned up once. The V call is TRBV12-3 or TRBV12-4, the J call TRBJ2-7, with D possibly matching TRBD1 (6 bases). Trimming stripped 3 bases from V and 3 bases from J, with 12 bases between. The CDR3 totals 14 residues. This CDR3 reads CASSFGQTNYEQYF. The CDR3 bases are TGTGCCAGCAGTTTCGGACAGACGAACTACGAGCAGTACTTC.

CDR3 sequence: CASSISGTALYGYTF. In nucleotides, the CDR3 is TGTGCCAGCAGCATATCCGGGACAGCTCTATATGGCTACACCTTC. The chain combines TRBV9 with TRBJ1-2; 7 positions match TRBD1. This CDR3 comprises 15 residues. Germline CDR1 SGDLS, CDR2 YYNGEE. V gave up 4 bases and J gave up 5 bases; unmatched junction bases: 11. The whole variable domain, remainder taken from reference TRBV9 and TRBJ1-2, is DSGVTQTPKHLITATGQRVTLRCSPRSGDLSVYWYQQSLDQGLQFLIQYYNGEERAKGNILERFSAQQFPDLHSELNLSSLELGDSALYFCASSISGTALYGYTFGSGTRLTVV.

This clonotype turned up a few times. The V and J genes are TRBV5-6 and TRBJ2-2; perhaps TRBD1 as D (5 bases). Deletions cut 4 bases from V and 4 bases from J, with 8 bases between. Germline lookup yields CDR1 SGHDT and CDR2 YYEEEE. CDR3 length equals 13 residues. The CDR3 protein is CASSQGSTGELFF. The CDR3 DNA is TGTGCCAGCAGCCAGGGTTCCACCGGGGAGCTGTTTTTT.

The chain employs TRBV11-1 and TRBJ2-6, with 8 bases lining up with TRBD1. The CDR3 runs to 23 residues. With 0 bases clipped from V and 3 bases from J, the junction kept 22 bases outside the gene matches. Germline CDR1 is SGHAT and CDR2 is FQDESV (reference sequence). CDR3 sequence reads: CASSLALVRRRQGLRFGANVLTF. The CDR3 DNA is TGTGCCAGCAGCTTAGCTCTCGTCCGCCGAAGACAGGGGCTGAGGTTTGGGGCCAACGTCCTGACTTTC. Full variable domain (outside the CDR3, taken from reference TRBV11-1 and TRBJ2-6): EAEVAQSPRYKITEKSQAVAFWCDPISGHATLYWYRQILGQGPELLVQFQDESVVDDSQLPKDRFSAERLKGVDSTLKIQPAELGDSAMYLCASSLALVRRRQGLRFGANVLTFGAGSRLTVL.

This chain uses TRBV19 with TRBJ2-1; 15 bases are a match to TRBD2. J gave up 7 bases and V 7 bases, and 5 bases lay outside the gene matches. The germline V gene has CDR1 LNHDA and CDR2 SQIVND (reference sequence). The CDR3 runs 15 residues. In nucleotides, the CDR3 is TGTGCCAGTAATATCGGACTAGCGGGGGGGAATGAGCAGTTCTTC. This encodes CASNIGLAGGNEQFF.

The chain combines TRBV5-1 with TRBJ1-1; D remains ambiguous. The V end was cut by 0 bases, the J end by 3 bases, with 12 bases between. This CDR3 is 15 amino acids long. The V gene's germline CDR1 is SGHRS and CDR2 YFSETQ. The CDR3 is CASSLASGGYTEAFF. The CDR3 bases are TGCGCCAGCAGCTTGGCGTCGGGTGGTTACACTGAAGCTTTCTTT.

The chain uses TRBV15 and TRBJ1-3, with D uncertain. Germline V lookup: CDR1 LNHNV, CDR2 YYDKDF (reference sequence). V was clipped by 1 base and J by 1 base, with 11 bases between them. The CDR3 is made up of 16 amino acids. CDR3 sequence: CATSRALGVSGNTIYF. For the CDR3, the DNA is TGTGCCACCAGCAGAGCCCTCGGGGTTTCTGGAAACACCATATATTTT.

The chain links TRBV5-6 to TRBJ1-2; D ambiguous. With 0 bases removed from V and 3 bases from J, the gap between germline ends came to 0 bases. CDR1 is SGHDT and CDR2 is YYEEEE in the germline V gene. This CDR3 contains 11 residues. DNA of the CDR3: TGTGCCAGCAGCTTGGACTATGGCTACACCTTC. Protein sequence: CASSLDYGYTF.

The chain recombines TRBV5-4 with TRBJ2-3, with a possible D match to TRBD2 (6 bases). This CDR3 is built from 15 residues. Germline loops: CDR1 SGHNT, CDR2 YYREEE (reference sequence). V lost 3 bases and J lost 0, with 11 bases in between. The CDR3 spells CASSYSGTSTDTQYF. The CDR3 bases are TGTGCCAGCAGCTACTCCGGGACTAGCACAGATACGCAGTATTTT.

The chain is built from TRBV15 and TRBJ1-5; TRBD1 might be the D (5 bases). This CDR3 has 18 residues. Germline-derived CDR1 and CDR2 are LNHNV and YYDKDF (reference sequence). The V end was cut by 0 bases, the J end by 1 base, with 16 bases between. The CDR3 loop is CATSRDGGFGGSNQPQHF. The CDR3 DNA reads as TGTGCCACCAGCAGAGATGGGGGATTTGGGGGAAGCAATCAGCCCCAGCATTTT. The whole variable domain, filled in from reference TRBV15 and TRBJ1-5, reads DAMVIQNPRYQVTQFGKPVTLSCSQTLNHNVMYWYQQKSSQAPKLLFHYYDKDFNNEADTPDNFQSRRPNTSFCFLDIRSPGLGDTAMYLCATSRDGGFGGSNQPQHFGDGTRLSIL.